The source of this T cell receptor beta chain is a study of persistence of HIV-infected CD4 T cells. Study-level findings and limits: Rare CMV-responding cells carrying HIV-1 proviruses were not analyzed separately for TCR. Compared with CD3/CD28-stimulated cells, CMV- and Gag-responding cells showed lower TCRbeta richness.

The CDR3 is 16 residues long. Looked up from germline, CDR1 is SGHRS and CDR2 is YFSETQ. V lost 3 bases and J 2 bases, leaving 15 bases between the germline ends. In the case of this clone: Its target is not known.

Cells were stimulated nonspecifically with anti-CD3/anti-CD28 magnetic beads. Sorting selected CD4+ T cells upregulating both CD40 ligand and CD69. Donors were HIV-1-infected adults who began suppressive ART during chronic infection. CD8+ T cells were removed from PBMCs prior to stimulation. Sequencing used immunoSEQ version 4 in survey mode. The protocol was immunoSEQ multiplex PCR, while the TCRdb copy is restricted to in-frame clones and leaves out a portion. The data hold more than 35,000 clones, with roughly nine tenths observed a single time. The specimen was CD4+ T cells sorted from PBMCs after roughly 18-hour stimulation, collected from a patient who received antiretroviral therapy. The chain combines TRBV5-1 with TRBJ2-1; tentative D call: TRBD1 (6 bases). This TCR derives from an adult man with HIV who was CMV-seropositive. This CDR3 reads CASSWTGQGTYNEQFF. The CDR3 DNA reads as TGCGCCAGCAGCTGGACCGGGCAGGGGACCTACAATGAGCAGTTCTTC.